The T cell receptor beta chain under discussion was sequenced for a study of T-cell reconstitution after alpha-beta-depleted transplantation in children. Findings and limits, study-wide: It was reported that alpha-beta T cells came from several hundred expanded graft clones (about two months after transplant). Fresh T-cell production supplied most of the T-cell counts and diversity seen one year after transplant. The origin of high day-60 TCRbeta diversity in some patients lay in surviving recipient T cells and thymic progenitors.

With respect to this clonotype: Antigen unknown.

Preparing the TCRbeta library involved the use of unique molecular identifiers. TCRdb analysed the PCR reads with MiXCR anew, one entry per CDR3 protein. Of 6,400 or so distinct CDR3 sequences listed, 16% are singletons. Germline CDR1 DFQATT, CDR2 SNEGSKA (reference sequence). The junction had 3 bases not matched to a gene; V was cut back by 3 bases and J by 5 bases. The CDR3 covers 13 residues. The gene calls are TRBV20-1 and TRBJ2-5, with 10 positions matching TRBD2. This TCR was recovered from a boy aged 2 to 10 with acute lymphoblastic leukemia, due to receive a stem cell transplant. The source was PBMCs, collected before TCRalphabeta/CD19-depleted stem cell transplant. The CDR3 DNA is TGCAGTGCTAGCCTAGCGGGGGAGGAGACCCAGTACTTC. This encodes CSASLAGEETQYF.